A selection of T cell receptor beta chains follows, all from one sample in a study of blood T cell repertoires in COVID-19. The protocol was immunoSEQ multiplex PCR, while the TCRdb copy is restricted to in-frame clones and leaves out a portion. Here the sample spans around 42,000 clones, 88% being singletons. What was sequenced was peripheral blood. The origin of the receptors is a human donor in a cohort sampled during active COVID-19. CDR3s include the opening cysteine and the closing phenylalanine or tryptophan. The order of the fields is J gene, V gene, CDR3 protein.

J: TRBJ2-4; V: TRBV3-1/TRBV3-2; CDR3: CASSQVKREYIQYF
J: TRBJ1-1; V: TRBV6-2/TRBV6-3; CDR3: CASSYAPTGDTEAFF
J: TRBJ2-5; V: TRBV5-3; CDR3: CGHYRTPQETQYF
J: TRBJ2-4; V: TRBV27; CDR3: CASSSGNKNIQYF
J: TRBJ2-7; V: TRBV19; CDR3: CASSTPGAGGYEQYF
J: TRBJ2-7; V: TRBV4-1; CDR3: CASSRGASSYEQYF
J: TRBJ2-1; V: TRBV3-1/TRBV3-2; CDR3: CASSQGQENEQFF
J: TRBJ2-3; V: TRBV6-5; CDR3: CASSYSGGTDTQYF
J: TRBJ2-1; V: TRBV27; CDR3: CASSPGTSGRSGYNEQFF
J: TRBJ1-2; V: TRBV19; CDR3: CASREDYGYTF
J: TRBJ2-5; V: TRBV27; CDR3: CASSFGLAGTETQYF